The TCR beta chain under discussion was sequenced for a study of OX40 agonist ivuxolimab in advanced cancers. Overall study context: Every 2 weeks, ivuxolimab was infused into the patients intravenously at between 0.01 and 10 mg/kg. Eligibility rules accepted prior anti-PD-1, anti-PD-L1 or anti-CTLA-4 therapy, and 40% had some. The group had a mean age of approximately 60 years, ranged from about 20 to 85, and was approximately 81% male.

About this clone: Its antigen is not known.

Trimming took 4 bases from V and 7 from J; bases not matched to a gene: 9. This CDR3 spans 15 amino acids. Germline V lookup: CDR1 MNHNS, CDR2 SASEGT. Study outcomes and limitations: Among some nonresponders, normalized T-cell clonal expansion was also low.

Sequencing was performed with immunoSEQ multiplex PCR; in TCRdb, only in-frame clones are kept and a portion is missing. The sample holds approximately 89,000 clones, approximately 90% seen once. The chain combines TRBV6-1 with TRBJ1-2, with 10 bases lining up with TRBD1. The sequencing here drew on CD4+ or CD8+ T cells sorted from blood, taken in a trial of the OX40 agonist ivuxolimab. The receptor comes from an adult with an advanced solid tumor such as melanoma, head and neck, liver or kidney cancer. The CDR3: CASSGSGTGATGYTF. For the CDR3, the DNA is TGTGCCAGCAGTGGGTCCGGGACAGGGGCCACTGGCTACACCTTC.